This TCR beta chain derives from a study of blood T cell repertoires in COVID-19. The wider study: Collection of acute and convalescent COVID-19 samples took place in the United States, Italy and Spain. The cDNA or gDNA used as material had been derived from T cells, B-cell-depleted T cells, or PBMCs.

Per the original methods: The authors estimated nucleated cell counts from reference gene primer amplification. Data came from immunoSEQ multiplex PCR; TCRdb stores just in-frame clones and leaves some out. The V and J calls and clone size are taken from that table; D and trimming were inferred from the DNA. The sample carries 180,000 or so clones, roughly 86% recorded once. Germline lookup yields CDR1 LNHDA and CDR2 SQIVND (reference sequence). V gave up 0 bases and J gave up 0 bases, with 6 bases separating them. The CDR3 totals 15 residues. The gene calls are TRBV19 and TRBJ2-1; no firm D call. Sequencing was done on a sample of peripheral blood. The sequence derives from a man aged 35 to 55 with active or convalescent COVID-19. The CDR3 DNA reads TGTGCCAGTAGTATAGAACAGACCTCCTACAATGAGCAGTTCTTC. Translating it yields CASSIEQTSYNEQFF.